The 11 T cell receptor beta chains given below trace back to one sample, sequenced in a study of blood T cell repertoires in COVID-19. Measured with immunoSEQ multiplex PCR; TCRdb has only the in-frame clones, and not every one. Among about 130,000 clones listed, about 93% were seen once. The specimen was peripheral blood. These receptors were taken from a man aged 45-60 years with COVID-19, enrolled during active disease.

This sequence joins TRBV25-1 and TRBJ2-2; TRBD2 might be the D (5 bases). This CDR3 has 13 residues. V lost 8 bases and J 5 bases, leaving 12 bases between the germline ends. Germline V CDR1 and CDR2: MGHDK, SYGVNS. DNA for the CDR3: TGTGCCAGCCGAGGGTCGGATACCGGGGAGCTGTTTTTT. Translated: CASRGSDTGELFF. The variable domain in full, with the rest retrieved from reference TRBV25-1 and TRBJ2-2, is EADIYQTPRYLVIGTGKKITLECSQTMGHDKMYWYQQDPGMELHLIHYSYGVNSTEKGDLSSESTVSRIRTEHFPLTLESARPSHTSQYLCASRGSDTGELFFGEGSRLTVL.

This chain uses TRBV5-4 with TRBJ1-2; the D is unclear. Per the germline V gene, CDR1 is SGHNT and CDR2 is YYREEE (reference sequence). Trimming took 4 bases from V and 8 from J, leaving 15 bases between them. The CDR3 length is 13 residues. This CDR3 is CASSLTAKVGYTF. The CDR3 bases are TGTGCCAGCAGCCTGACTGCCAAAGTCGGCTACACCTTC.

The CDR3 coding sequence is TGCGCCAGCAGCTTGTTGTCAGTTGAAAAACTGTTTTTT. Amino acids: CASSLLSVEKLFF. The chain recombines TRBV5-1 with TRBJ1-4; D gene ambiguous. This CDR3 has 13 amino acids. The germline V gene encodes CDR1 SGHRS and CDR2 YFSETQ. Trimming took off 1 base at V and 7 bases at J, with 8 bases between the two ends.

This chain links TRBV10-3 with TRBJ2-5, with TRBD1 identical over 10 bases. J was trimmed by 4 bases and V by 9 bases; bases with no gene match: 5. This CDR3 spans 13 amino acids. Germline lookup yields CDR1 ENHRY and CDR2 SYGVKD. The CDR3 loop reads CAMSRDRGETQYF. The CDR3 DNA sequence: TGTGCCATGTCCCGGGACAGGGGAGAGACCCAGTACTTC.

In DNA form, the CDR3 reads TGTGCTACCCGACTTAGAACAAATTCACCCCTCCACTTT. Translation: CATRLRTNSPLHF. The J gene is TRBJ1-6, the V gene TRBV7-9; no firm D call. Germline V gene lookup returns CDR1 SEHNR and CDR2 FQNEAQ (reference sequence). CDR3 length: 13 amino acids.

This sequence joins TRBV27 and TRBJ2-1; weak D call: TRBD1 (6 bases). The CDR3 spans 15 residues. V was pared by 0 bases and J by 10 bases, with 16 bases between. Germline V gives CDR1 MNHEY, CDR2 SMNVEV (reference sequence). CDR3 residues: CASSLSMGASREQFF. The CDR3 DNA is TGTGCCAGCAGTTTATCGATGGGGGCGTCGAGGGAGCAGTTCTTC.

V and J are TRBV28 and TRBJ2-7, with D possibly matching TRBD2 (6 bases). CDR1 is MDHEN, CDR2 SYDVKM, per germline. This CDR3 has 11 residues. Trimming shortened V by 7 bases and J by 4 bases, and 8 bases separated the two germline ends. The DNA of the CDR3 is TGTGCCAGCACTGGGGGGTACGAGCAGTACTTC. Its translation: CASTGGYEQYF.

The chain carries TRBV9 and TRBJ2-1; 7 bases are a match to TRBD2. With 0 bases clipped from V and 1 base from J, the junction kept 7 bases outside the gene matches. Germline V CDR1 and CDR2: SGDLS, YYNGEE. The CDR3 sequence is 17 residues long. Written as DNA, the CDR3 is TGTGCCAGCAGCGTAGAGCTTCGGACTAGATCCTACAATGAGCAGTTCTTC. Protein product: CASSVELRTRSYNEQFF.

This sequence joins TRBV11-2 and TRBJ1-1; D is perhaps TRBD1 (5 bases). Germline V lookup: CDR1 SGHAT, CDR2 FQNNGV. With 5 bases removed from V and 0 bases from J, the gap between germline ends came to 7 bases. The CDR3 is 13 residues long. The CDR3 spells CASSMTVNTEAFF. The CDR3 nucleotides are TGTGCCAGCAGCATGACAGTGAACACTGAAGCTTTCTTT.

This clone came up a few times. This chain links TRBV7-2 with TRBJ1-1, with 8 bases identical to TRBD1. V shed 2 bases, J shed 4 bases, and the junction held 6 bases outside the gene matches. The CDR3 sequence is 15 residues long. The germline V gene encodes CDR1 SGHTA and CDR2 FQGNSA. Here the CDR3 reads CASSLFAGGGTEAFF. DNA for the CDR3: TGTGCCAGCAGCTTATTCGCAGGGGGCGGCACTGAAGCTTTCTTT.

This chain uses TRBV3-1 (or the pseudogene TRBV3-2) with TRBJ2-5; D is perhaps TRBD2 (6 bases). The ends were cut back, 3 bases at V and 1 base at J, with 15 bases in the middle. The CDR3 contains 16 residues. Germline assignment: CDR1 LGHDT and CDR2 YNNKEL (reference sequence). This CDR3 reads CASSHRGGDPQETQYF. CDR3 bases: TGTGCCAGCAGCCATCGGGGCGGGGACCCCCAAGAGACCCAGTACTTC.